This T cell receptor beta chain was recorded in a study of blood T cell repertoires in COVID-19. On the study more broadly: The United States, Italy and Spain were the sources of the acute and convalescent COVID-19 samples. From T cells, B-cell-depleted T cells, or PBMCs came the material, which was cDNA or gDNA.

Seattle-derived patients entered the study during active infection and were followed longitudinally. Trimming pared 3 bases from V and 6 bases from J, leaving 11 bases between. The CDR3 loop spans 13 amino acids. Germline lookup yields CDR1 MGHDK and CDR2 SYGVNS. In the original analysis: Quantification of nucleated cells was approximated via reference gene primer amplification. TCRdb keeps only in-frame clones here, not all; method: immunoSEQ multiplex PCR. V, J and clone size derive from that table, while D and trimming were established from the DNA sequence. The sample holds approximately 500,000 clones, roughly nine tenths seen once.

The specimen was peripheral blood. This TCR derives from a woman in her 50s with COVID-19, enrolled during active disease. V usage is TRBV25-1 and J usage is TRBJ1-2, with D perhaps TRBD1 (5 bases). The chain's CDR3 is CASSEYGGDGYTF. The CDR3, as DNA: TGTGCCAGCAGTGAGTACGGAGGGGATGGCTACACCTTC.